The 3 T cell receptor beta chains in this list originate from one sample, sequenced in a study of CD8 T cells in Susac syndrome. With random hexamers, reverse transcription was performed on about 0.5 to 1 ug of RNA. TCRdb processed the immunoSEQ multiplex PCR reads anew with MiXCR; each CDR3 protein has one entry. Among about 400,000 distinct CDR3 sequences listed, more than 80% were seen once. Material for sequencing was CD8+ T cells from PBMCs. Every receptor here comes from a human donor with multiple sclerosis.

The chain links TRBV19 to TRBJ1-5; D call uncertain. The V end was cut by 6 bases, the J end by 1 base, with 13 bases between. CDR1 is LNHDA, CDR2 SQIVND, per germline (reference sequence). The CDR3 sequence is 15 residues long. CDR3 coding DNA: TGTGCCAGTAGCCTCGGACGGTTCAGCAATCAGCCCCAGCATTTT. Residues: CASSLGRFSNQPQHF.

In this sample, this clonotype turned up once. The chain combines TRBV7-9 with TRBJ2-6, with D maybe TRBD2 (5 bases). Germline assignment: CDR1 SEHNR and CDR2 FQNEAQ (reference sequence). The CDR3 is made up of 14 amino acids. V lost 10 bases, J lost 2 bases, and 12 bases lay in between. CDR3 in DNA: TGTGCCACGGAGGAGATTGCTGGGGCCAACGTCCTGACTTTC. Residues: CATEEIAGANVLTF.

V is TRBV30 and J is TRBJ2-2, with a possible D match to TRBD1 (6 bases). CDR3 length: 13 residues. The germline gives CDR1 GTSNPN, CDR2 SVGIG (reference sequence). V lost 3 bases to trimming and J lost 7 bases, with 12 bases between them. The CDR3 DNA reads TGTGCCTGGAGCTTCGACAGGATCGGGGAGCTGTTTTTT. Translated: CAWSFDRIGELFF.